These 27 T cell receptor beta chains came from one sample sequenced in a study of shared clonotypes between healthy human individuals. Generated by immunoSEQ multiplex PCR, the TCRdb table keeps only in-frame clones and is missing some. The sample yields under 350,000 clones, roughly 84% seen once. Sequencing was done on a sample of memory CD8+ T cells sorted from blood. Subset denoted: CD45RO+ cells pooled with CCR7-negative TemRA cells. The receptors derive from a man aged 18 to 35 in good health.

This sequence joins TRBV7-9 and TRBJ2-7; the D gene is possibly TRBD1 (5 bases). The CDR3 runs 14 residues. The ends were cut back, 1 base at V and 5 bases at J, with 12 bases in the middle. The V gene's germline CDR1 is SEHNR and CDR2 FQNEAQ (reference sequence). The CDR3 region has the DNA TGTGCCAGCAGCTTAGGGCAGGGCCCCCACGAGCAGTACTTC. It specifies CASSLGQGPHEQYF.

J is TRBJ2-5 and V is TRBV30, with 9 positions matching TRBD2. V shed 0 bases, J shed 3 bases, and the junction held 8 bases outside the gene matches. The CDR3 runs to 16 residues. Germline V CDR1 and CDR2: GTSNPN, SVGIG (reference sequence). This chain's CDR3 is CAWSVILAGLKETQYF. CDR3 bases: TGTGCCTGGAGTGTAATCCTAGCGGGGTTGAAAGAGACCCAGTACTTC. The full variable domain, completed using reference TRBV30 and TRBJ2-5, is SQTIHQWPATLVQPVGSPLSLECTVEGTSNPNLYWYRQAAGRGLQLLFYSVGIGQISSEVPQNLSASRPQDRQFILSSKKLLLSDSGFYLCAWSVILAGLKETQYFGPGTRLLVL.

This clone was detected only a few times. This chain joins TRBV19 and TRBJ2-1; D is undetermined. Germline loops: CDR1 LNHDA, CDR2 SQIVND (reference sequence). The CDR3 is 16 amino acids. V lost 5 bases and J 1 base, leaving 15 bases between the germline ends. The CDR3 loop reads CASSYSAGSSYNEQFF. The CDR3 region has the DNA TGTGCCAGTAGTTATAGTGCCGGAAGTTCCTACAATGAGCAGTTCTTC.

This clone occurred many times. At the DNA level, this CDR3 is encoded by other sequences in the same sample as well. The chain links TRBV10-1 to TRBJ1-2; possible D gene TRBD1, 5 bases. V lost 9 bases and J 3 bases, leaving 14 bases between the germline ends. Germline V lookup: CDR1 WNHNN, CDR2 SYGVQD (reference sequence). The CDR3 is made up of 13 amino acids. The CDR3 protein is CARGADLDYGYTF. The CDR3 coding sequence is TGCGCCAGAGGGGCAGATTTGGACTATGGCTACACCTTC.

The chain is built from TRBV4-1 and TRBJ2-7; D is unresolved. This CDR3 spans 15 amino acids. V was trimmed by 0 bases and J by 2 bases, leaving 11 bases between them. Germline values: CDR1 MGHRA, CDR2 YSYEKL. The CDR3 sequence: CASSQDLTPAYEQYF. Written as DNA, the CDR3 is TGCGCCAGCAGCCAAGATCTTACGCCGGCCTACGAGCAGTACTTC.

The V call is TRBV7-9, the J call TRBJ2-7; D gene ambiguous. CDR1 and CDR2 from the germline V gene are SEHNR and FQNEAQ (reference sequence). V gave up 2 bases and J gave up 2 bases, with 13 bases separating them. This CDR3 region has 15 residues. Here the CDR3 DNA reads TGTGCCAGCAGCTTAAACTACGCGGTCCCCTACGAGCAGTACTTC. As protein: CASSLNYAVPYEQYF.

A remark on this clone: Other DNA sequences in this sample translate to the same CDR3. The chain recombines TRBV7-9 with TRBJ2-7; 7 bases match TRBD1. Looked up from germline, CDR1 is SEHNR and CDR2 is FQNEAQ (reference sequence). V was clipped by 3 bases and J by 5 bases; unmatched bases: 1. This CDR3 contains 12 residues. The CDR3 region has the DNA TGTGCCAGCAGCTTTACAGGGGACGAGCAGTACTTC. Protein product: CASSFTGDEQYF. Based on the CDR3 plus reference TRBV7-9 and TRBJ2-7, the full variable domain is DTGVSQNPRHKITKRGQNVTFRCDPISEHNRLYWYRQTLGQGPEFLTYFQNEAQLEKSRLLSDRFSAERPKGSFSTLEIQRTEQGDSAMYLCASSFTGDEQYFGPGTRLTVT.

The chain joins TRBV4-1 to TRBJ2-1; 10 nucleotides agree with TRBD2. The V and J ends lost 2 bases and 8 bases, in that order; junction bases with no gene match: 12. Germline CDR1 is MGHRA and CDR2 is YSYEKL. The CDR3 is 17 residues long. CDR3 in DNA: TGCGCCAGCAGCCAAAAGACTTTAGCGGGAGGCGGCGATGAGCAGTTCTTC. It specifies CASSQKTLAGGGDEQFF.

The chain is built from TRBV7-9 and TRBJ2-3, with a possible D match to TRBD1 (5 bases). This CDR3 is built from 12 residues. Per germline, CDR1 SEHNR and CDR2 FQNEAQ (reference sequence). Trimming took off 5 bases at V and 6 bases at J, with 9 bases between the two ends. The CDR3 protein is CASSAQGDTQYF. The CDR3 nucleotides read TGTGCCAGCAGCGCTCAGGGCGATACGCAGTATTTT.

This rearrangement joins TRBV1 to TRBJ1-2. TRBV1 is deemed a pseudogene. CDR3 length equals 15 residues. The CDR3: CTSSQGPSGTAGYTF. CDR3 coding DNA: TGCACCAGCAGCCAAGGTCCCAGCGGGACAGCTGGCTACACCTTC.

This chain links TRBV10-1 with TRBJ2-5; D perhaps matches TRBD1 (5 bases). The CDR3 sequence is 14 residues long. V lost 3 bases and J lost 7, with 15 bases in between. The V gene's germline CDR1 is WNHNN and CDR2 SYGVQD (reference sequence). CDR3 coding DNA: TGCGCCAGCAGTGACCGGACACCCCTAGGGACCCAGTACTTC. This translates into CASSDRTPLGTQYF.

The V and J genes are TRBV7-8 and TRBJ2-7; D is perhaps TRBD2 (6 bases). CDR1 SGHVS and CDR2 FQNEAQ come from the germline V gene. The CDR3 length is 14 residues. V lost 1 base to trimming and J lost 3 bases, with 10 bases between them. The DNA of the CDR3 is TGTGCCAGCAGCTTAGTTAGTAGCGGCTACGAGCAGTACTTC. It encodes CASSLVSSGYEQYF.

The chain carries TRBV9 and TRBJ2-3; no definite D call. V was clipped by 5 bases and J by 2 bases, with 9 bases between them. CDR3 size: 13 residues. CDR1 SGDLS and CDR2 YYNGEE come from the germline V gene. In DNA form, the CDR3 reads TGTGCCAGCAGTCCACCCATCACAGATACGCAGTATTTT. Residues: CASSPPITDTQYF.

The chain is built from TRBV29-1 and TRBJ2-7, with D uncertain. The germline CDR1 and CDR2 sequences are SQVTM and ANQGSEA. V was cut by 7 bases and J by 7 bases, with 17 bases left in between. CDR3 length equals 12 residues. The CDR3 sequence: CSATAAKGEQYF. The CDR3 nucleotides read TGCAGCGCGACGGCCGCTAAAGGTGAGCAGTACTTC.

The rearrangement uses TRBV6-6 and TRBJ1-1, with unresolved D. Looked up from germline, CDR1 is MNHNY and CDR2 is SVGAGI (reference sequence). Trimming stripped 0 bases from V and 0 bases from J, with 8 bases between. The CDR3 extends over 15 amino acids. The CDR3 DNA sequence: TGTGCCAGCAGTTACTCGCGGGTCATGAACACTGAAGCTTTCTTT. Protein sequence: CASSYSRVMNTEAFF.

The gene calls are TRBV19 and TRBJ2-1; D gene unclear. The V end was cut by 1 base, the J end by 4 bases, with 5 bases between. The CDR3 has 13 residues. Germline V gives CDR1 LNHDA, CDR2 SQIVND (reference sequence). Here the CDR3 reads CASSIAPYNEQFF. The CDR3 bases are TGTGCCAGTAGTATAGCCCCTTACAATGAGCAGTTCTTC.

For the CDR3, the DNA is TGTGCCAGCAGTCCCGGGACTTTATACAATGAGCAGTTCTTC. It yields the protein CASSPGTLYNEQFF. The rearrangement joins TRBV14 to TRBJ2-1, with a weak D call TRBD2 (6 bases). There are 14 residues in the CDR3. V lost 6 bases and J 4 bases, leaving 13 bases between the germline ends. Looked up from germline, CDR1 is SGHDN and CDR2 is FVKESK.

The chain uses TRBV4-2 and TRBJ2-7; possible D gene TRBD2, 5 bases. Deletions cut 0 bases from V and 2 bases from J, with 11 bases between. The CDR3 has 15 residues. Germline V lookup: CDR1 LGHNA, CDR2 YNFKEQ. CDR3: CASSQDASFTYEQYF. Here the CDR3 DNA reads TGTGCCAGCAGCCAAGATGCTAGCTTTACCTACGAGCAGTACTTC.

This chain uses TRBV9 with TRBJ1-6; weak D call: TRBD1 (6 bases). V was pared by 3 bases and J by 7 bases, with 20 bases between. There are 17 residues in the CDR3. Per germline, CDR1 SGDLS and CDR2 YYNGEE. CDR3 loop: CASSGGRRGKENSPLHF. The CDR3 nucleotides are TGTGCCAGCAGCGGAGGCCGGAGGGGGAAGGAGAATTCACCCCTCCACTTT.

This chain links TRBV7-2 with TRBJ2-7, with 8 positions matching TRBD1. Looked up from germline, CDR1 is SGHTA and CDR2 is FQGNSA. The CDR3 has 15 residues. V trimming: 5 bases; J trimming: 0 bases; junction bases outside the gene matches: 6. Here the CDR3 reads CASSAPDRGSYEQYF. The DNA for the CDR3 is TGTGCCAGCAGCGCCCCAGACAGGGGCTCCTACGAGCAGTACTTC.

This clone has only a few counts. V is TRBV25-1 and J is TRBJ1-5, with D perhaps TRBD1 (5 bases). Germline-derived CDR1 and CDR2 are MGHDK and SYGVNS. Trimming removed 2 bases from V and 8 bases from J, with 13 bases in between. CDR3 length: 14 amino acids. CDR3 nucleotide sequence: TGTGCCAGCAGTGAACTGGGGGGGTTTGAGCCCCAGCATTTT. This codes for CASSELGGFEPQHF.

This clone occurred a few times. The rearrangement joins TRBV5-5 to TRBJ1-1; weak D call: TRBD1 (6 bases). The CDR3 covers 13 residues. The germline V gene has CDR1 SGHKS and CDR2 YYEKEE (reference sequence). Trimming stripped 4 bases from V and 5 bases from J, with 12 bases between. The DNA for the CDR3 is TGTGCCAGCAGCCTACAAAGGGGGACTGAAGCTTTCTTT. As protein: CASSLQRGTEAFF.

This clone appeared a few times. The V and J genes are TRBV6-6 and TRBJ1-2; D possibly corresponds to TRBD1 (5 bases). Per germline, CDR1 MNHNY and CDR2 SVGAGI (reference sequence). The CDR3 has 16 residues. Between the trimmed V and J ends, which lost 6 bases and 6 bases, there was a span of 23 bases. The CDR3 region is CASSKTLEGEADGYTF. CDR3 coding DNA: TGTGCCAGCAGCAAAACTTTGGAAGGGGAAGCGGATGGCTACACCTTC.

The chain has TRBV5-4 and TRBJ2-7; 9 positions match TRBD1. The CDR3 covers 13 residues. The germline V gene encodes CDR1 SGHNT and CDR2 YYREEE (reference sequence). V shed 4 bases, J shed 3 bases, and the junction held 2 bases outside the gene matches. The CDR3 DNA reads as TGTGCCAGCAGCCTGACAGGGGGCTACGAGCAGTACTTC. Protein sequence: CASSLTGGYEQYF. The whole variable domain, remainder taken from reference TRBV5-4 and TRBJ2-7, is ETGVTQSPTHLIKTRGQQVTLRCSSQSGHNTVSWYQQALGQGPQFIFQYYREEENGRGNFPPRFSGLQFPNYSSELNVNALELDDSALYLCASSLTGGYEQYFGPGTRLTVT.

The chain couples TRBV10-3 to TRBJ2-1; weak D call: TRBD2 (6 bases). The ends were cut back, 8 bases at V and 8 bases at J, with 10 bases in the middle. This CDR3 comprises 11 residues. Germline V CDR1 and CDR2: ENHRY, SYGVKD. The CDR3: CAISSADEQFF. The CDR3 region has the DNA TGTGCCATCTCTAGCGCAGATGAGCAGTTCTTC.

This chain links TRBV19 with TRBJ2-7; 9 nucleotides match TRBD1. The CDR3 spans 15 residues. Losses at the gene ends were 8 bases for V and 3 bases for J; bases not matched to a gene: 11. Germline V gene sequence: CDR1 LNHDA, CDR2 SQIVND (reference sequence). Written as DNA, the CDR3 is TGTGCCAGTCGCCCCGGGACAGGGCTCGACTACGAGCAGTACTTC. Encoded protein: CASRPGTGLDYEQYF.

This clone was seen at least ten times. The V and J genes are TRBV4-1 and TRBJ1-1; TRBD1 aligns across 11 bases. Germline-derived CDR1 and CDR2 are MGHRA and YSYEKL. This CDR3 comprises 14 residues. Germline trimming cut 4 bases from V and 11 bases from J; bases unmatched to any gene: 9. CDR3 loop: CASSPPGQGARAFF. DNA of the CDR3: TGCGCCAGCAGCCCACCCGGACAGGGGGCTCGGGCTTTCTTT.